A single sample gave rise to the 5 T cell receptor beta chains below, sequenced in a study of radiation and T cells in renal cell carcinoma. Time point indicated: blood 4 weeks post-SBRT, at nephrectomy. Treatment of the sample: 15 Gy SBRT to primary tumor, nephrectomy 4 weeks later. Here immunoSEQ multiplex PCR was the method, and the copy in TCRdb shows in-frame clones only, minus some. The table records 140,000 or so clones, 86% of them present only once. This material consisted of blood, taken from a patient whose treatment included radiotherapy and nephrectomy. The receptors were sampled from a woman aged 50 to 65 with renal cell carcinoma.

DNA for the CDR3: TGCGCCAGCAGCTTGCAGGATTACGAGCAGTACTTC. Amino acids: CASSLQDYEQYF. The chain links TRBV5-1 to TRBJ2-7; D remains unclear. Deletions cut 1 base from V and 4 bases from J, with 6 bases between. The CDR3 contains 12 residues. CDR1 and CDR2 from the germline V gene are SGHRS and YFSETQ.

This clone appeared a single time. This CDR3 is also generated by other DNA sequences in the sample. The rearrangement uses TRBV18 and TRBJ2-2; D is unresolved. In germline, CDR1 is KGHSH, CDR2 LQKENI. The CDR3 extends over 12 amino acids. V was cut by 3 bases and J by 3 bases, with 2 bases left in between. Here the CDR3 DNA reads TGTGCCAGCTCACCTGACACCGGGGAGCTGTTTTTT. Translated: CASSPDTGELFF.

The CDR3 DNA reads as TGTGCCTGGCGCGACGACGACAGGGGCGGCACAGATACGCAGTATTTT. Protein: CAWRDDDRGGTDTQYF. This chain links TRBV30 with TRBJ2-3, with 8 bases lining up with TRBD1. The CDR3 has 16 amino acids. Germline CDR1 reads GTSNPN; CDR2 reads SVGIG (reference sequence). V was clipped by 5 bases and J by 1 base; unmatched bases: 11.

The V gene is TRBV9, the J gene TRBJ2-4, with TRBD2 identical over 7 bases. Per the germline V gene, CDR1 is SGDLS and CDR2 is YYNGEE. Losses at the gene ends were 0 bases for V and 1 base for J; bases not matched to a gene: 4. This CDR3 spans 16 amino acids. CDR3 DNA sequence: TGTGCCAGCAGCGTAGAGGCGGGAGCGGCCAAAAACATTCAGTACTTC. Translating it yields CASSVEAGAAKNIQYF. The full variable domain, rest sourced from reference TRBV9 and TRBJ2-4, is DSGVTQTPKHLITATGQRVTLRCSPRSGDLSVYWYQQSLDQGLQFLIQYYNGEERAKGNILERFSAQQFPDLHSELNLSSLELGDSALYFCASSVEAGAAKNIQYFGAGTRLSVL.

V and J are TRBV28 and TRBJ1-1; the D is unclear. The CDR3 has 13 residues. Between the trimmed V and J ends, which lost 6 bases and 5 bases, there was a span of 13 bases. Germline V CDR1 and CDR2: MDHEN, SYDVKM. CDR3 sequence reads: CASSRTGGTEAFF. DNA for the CDR3: TGTGCCAGCAGCAGGACGGGCGGAACTGAAGCTTTCTTT. The full variable domain, completed using reference TRBV28 and TRBJ1-1, is DVKVTQSSRYLVKRTGEKVFLECVQDMDHENMFWYRQDPGLGLRLIYFSYDVKMKEKGDIPEGYSVSREKKERFSLILESASTNQTSMYLCASSRTGGTEAFFGQGTRLTVV.